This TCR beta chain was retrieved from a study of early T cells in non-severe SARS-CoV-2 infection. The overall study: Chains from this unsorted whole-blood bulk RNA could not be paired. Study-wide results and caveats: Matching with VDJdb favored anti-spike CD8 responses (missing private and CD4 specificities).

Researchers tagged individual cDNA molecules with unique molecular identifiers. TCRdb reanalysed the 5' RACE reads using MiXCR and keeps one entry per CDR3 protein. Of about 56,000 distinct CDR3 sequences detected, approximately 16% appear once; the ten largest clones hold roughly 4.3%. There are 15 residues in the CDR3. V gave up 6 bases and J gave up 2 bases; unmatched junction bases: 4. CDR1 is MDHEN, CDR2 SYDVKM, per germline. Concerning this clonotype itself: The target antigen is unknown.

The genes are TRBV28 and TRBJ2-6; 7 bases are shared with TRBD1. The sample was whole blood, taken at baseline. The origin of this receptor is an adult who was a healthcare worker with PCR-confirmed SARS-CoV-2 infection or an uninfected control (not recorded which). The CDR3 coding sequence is TGTGCCAGCAGCCGGACAGGAACTGGGGCCAACGTCCTGACTTTC. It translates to CASSRTGTGANVLTF.